The T cell receptor (beta chain) described here comes from a study of T cells in Graves' hyperthyroidism and ophthalmopathy (dated by TCRdb to the late 2010s). Regarding the research as a whole: Peripheral blood was collected at initial diagnosis, before any treatment. Whether ophthalmopathy could be predicted prospectively was tested in an independent validation cohort made up of 18 hyperthyroidism patients plus 17 patients who later progressed to ophthalmopathy. A discovery cohort of fewer than 110 patients, 43 with Graves' ophthalmopathy and 55 to 60 with stable Graves' hyperthyroidism, was used to find distinguishing TCR V-J signatures. TCR Vbeta CDR3 sequencing of fewer than 150 peripheral blood samples (over 40 ophthalmopathy, around 80 hyperthyroidism and around 17 progressor patients) is reported in the paper. After blood sampling, hyperthyroidism patients were treated with methimazole at a starting dose of 30 mg daily, and ophthalmopathy patients were treated with high-dose intravenous methylprednisolone. The study also compared thyroid tissue and blood T-cell repertoires from five or six Graves' hyperthyroidism patients. For training and testing, the 100 or so patients in the discovery cohort were randomly divided in a 7:3 ratio.

The junction shows trimming of 6 bases on V and 2 bases on J, plus 13 bases between the germline ends. The CDR3 sequence holds 15 residues, the cysteine and phenylalanine included. Only the CDR3 DNA stays, 45 bases, in frame from base 1. Hyperthyroidism patients were aged 18 to 65 years and newly diagnosed, with disease duration of less than 2 months. Any patient with an uncontrolled infection, another autoimmune disease, pregnancy or lactation was excluded. Diagnoses were based on clinical symptoms, serum thyroxine and TRAb, thyroid ultrasound and orbital computed tomography. Blood from progressor patients was drawn when they were first diagnosed with hyperthyroidism, before any ophthalmopathy symptoms appeared. PBMCs were isolated from 10 ml of fresh peripheral blood by Ficoll-Paque density gradient centrifugation. Progressor patients were initially diagnosed with Graves' hyperthyroidism and developed ophthalmopathy during follow-up. Trizol reagent was used to extract total RNA, and RNA quality was then checked on an Agilent 2100 Bioanalyzer.

TCR beta CDR3 regions were amplified from RNA transcripts. The TCR CDR3 was subjected to a first round of RT-PCR using the HTBI primer set and the Qiagen OneStep RT-PCR kit. The libraries were constructed in a second round of multiplex PCR and then size-selected and purified. The libraries were sequenced on an Illumina HiSeq2000 using paired-end 100 bp reads. The original pipeline was this. SOAPnuke was used to process the raw data, throwing out any read that contained adapters or uncalled bases, had a mean Phred below 15, or lacked an exact constant-primer or identifier match. COPE v1.2.5 was used to merge high-quality paired reads, and clonotypes were defined as unique nucleotide sequences. MiTCR v1.1 was used to align clonotypes to the IMGT TRBV, TRBD and TRBJ reference segments. The analysis was restricted to V-J combinations with a frequency above 0.0001, which together covered 99% to 99.2% of the repertoires. A TCS score was defined as the ratio between F50 (clonal expansion) and ExV (chaos), using BLOSUM62-based TCRdist between CDR3 peptides within each V-J. Welch's t-statistics and random forest reduced 450 to 600 V-J features to roughly 13, which were used in a naive Bayes classifier (R e1071). TCRdb ran its own pipeline on the public reads, namely fastp trimming at Q25 and MiXCR clone calling, and kept in-frame beta chains. Every entry covers one CDR3 protein and lists the most common genes and DNA from its rows. TCRdb's processing, not the authors', yielded these V and J calls. This sample holds approximately 370,000 distinct CDR3 sequences; about a sixth were observed only once. Of the sample, more than 30% falls within the top ten clones.

What the work shows at the level of the full study, not this receptor alone: Sample size was not statistically predetermined, and blinding of investigators to group allocation was not performed. In validation, the model predicted progression to ophthalmopathy a median of about 6 months before onset, with approximately 71% sensitivity and just under 75% specificity. Most expanded thyroid clonotypes (frequency above 0.001) were also detected in blood, suggesting blood repertoires may reflect thyroid immune responses. A model built on a 13 V-J signature distinguished ophthalmopathy from stable hyperthyroidism, reaching roughly 88% sensitivity and around 81% specificity in cross-validation and 80%/75% in testing.

This clonotype was counted at least ten times. The target of this receptor is not known. The sample holds no much larger clone one base away, and base qualities are not on file. The chain was built from TRBV12-3 or TRBV12-4 and TRBJ2-2, with a tentative D gene TRBD1 over 6 matching bases. This receptor was obtained from a woman aged 25 to 39 with Graves' hyperthyroidism that later progressed to Graves' ophthalmopathy. Sequenced input: blood. The DNA sequence reads TGTGCCAGCAGCCTGGACAGAATCAACACCGGGGAGCTGTTTTTT. It specifies CASSLDRINTGELFF.